The clone carrying this T cell receptor (beta chain) was detected only a few times. The CDR3 totals 14 residues. V lost 4 bases, J lost 3 bases, and 12 bases lay in between. TCRdb processed the 5' RACE reads anew with MiXCR; each CDR3 protein has one entry. Of 230,000 or so distinct CDR3 sequences listed, over 15% are singletons. The sample is drawn from a study of CD8 T cells in ankylosing spondylitis. The source is a male donor with ankylosing spondylitis or in good health (not recorded which). J is TRBJ1-1 and V is TRBV12-3 or TRBV12-4; D possibly corresponds to TRBD1 (6 bases). Sequencing input: blood, either unsorted or a sorted T cell fraction (not recorded which). The CDR3 bases are TGTGCCAGCAGTTCCAACAGGGCATACACTGAAGCTTTCTTT. It codes for CASSSNRAYTEAFF.